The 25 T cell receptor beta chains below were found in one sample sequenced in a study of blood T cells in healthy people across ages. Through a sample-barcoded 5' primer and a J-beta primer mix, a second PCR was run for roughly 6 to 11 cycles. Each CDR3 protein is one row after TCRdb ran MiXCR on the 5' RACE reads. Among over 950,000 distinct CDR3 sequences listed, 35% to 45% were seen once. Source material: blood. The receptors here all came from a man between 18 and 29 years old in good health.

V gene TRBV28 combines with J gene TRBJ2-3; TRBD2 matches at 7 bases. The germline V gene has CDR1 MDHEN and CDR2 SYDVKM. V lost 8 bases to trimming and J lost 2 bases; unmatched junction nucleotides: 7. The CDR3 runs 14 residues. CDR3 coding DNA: TGTGCCAGCTGGGGAGGGACCTACACAGATACGCAGTATTTT. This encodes CASWGGTYTDTQYF.

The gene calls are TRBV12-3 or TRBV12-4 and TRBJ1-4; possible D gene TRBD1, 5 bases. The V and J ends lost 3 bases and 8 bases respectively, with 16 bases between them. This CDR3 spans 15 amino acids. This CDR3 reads CASSFAGLRGEKLFF. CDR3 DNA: TGTGCCAGCAGTTTCGCAGGACTGCGGGGGGAAAAACTGTTTTTT.

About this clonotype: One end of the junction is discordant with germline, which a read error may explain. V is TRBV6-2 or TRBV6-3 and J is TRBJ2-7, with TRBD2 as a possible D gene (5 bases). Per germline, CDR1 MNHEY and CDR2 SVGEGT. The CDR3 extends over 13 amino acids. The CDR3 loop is CASSGQDSHEQYF. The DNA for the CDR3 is TGTGCCAGCAGCGGGCAGGACTCCCACGAGCAGTACTTC.

CDR3 amino acids: CSAKSGQTNYGYTF. The CDR3 DNA follows: TGCAGTGCTAAATCGGGCCAAACTAACTATGGCTACACCTTC. V gene TRBV20-1 combines with J gene TRBJ1-2; D is undetermined. The V gene lost 4 bases and the J gene lost 0 bases, with 12 bases spanning the gap. Germline V gene lookup returns CDR1 DFQATT and CDR2 SNEGSKA (reference sequence). The CDR3 is 14 amino acids.

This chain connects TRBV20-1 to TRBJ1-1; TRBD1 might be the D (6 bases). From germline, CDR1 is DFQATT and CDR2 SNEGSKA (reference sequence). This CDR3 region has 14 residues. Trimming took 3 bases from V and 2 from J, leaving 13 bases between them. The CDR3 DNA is TGCAGTGCTAGGGGAGGGGGTAAAAACACTGAAGCTTTCTTT. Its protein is CSARGGGKNTEAFF.

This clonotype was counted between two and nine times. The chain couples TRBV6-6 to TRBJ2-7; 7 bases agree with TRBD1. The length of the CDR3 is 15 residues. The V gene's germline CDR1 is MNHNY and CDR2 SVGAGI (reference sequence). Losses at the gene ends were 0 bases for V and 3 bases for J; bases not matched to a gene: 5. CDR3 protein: CASSYSGDRHYEQYF. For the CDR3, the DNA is TGTGCCAGCAGTTACTCTGGGGACAGACACTACGAGCAGTACTTC.

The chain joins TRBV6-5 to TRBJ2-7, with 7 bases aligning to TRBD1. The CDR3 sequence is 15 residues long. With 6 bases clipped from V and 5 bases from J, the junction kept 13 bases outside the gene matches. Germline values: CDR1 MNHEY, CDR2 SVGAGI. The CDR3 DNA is TGTGCCAGCAGGAAACACCGGGACAGTACCCACGAGCAGTACTTC. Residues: CASRKHRDSTHEQYF.

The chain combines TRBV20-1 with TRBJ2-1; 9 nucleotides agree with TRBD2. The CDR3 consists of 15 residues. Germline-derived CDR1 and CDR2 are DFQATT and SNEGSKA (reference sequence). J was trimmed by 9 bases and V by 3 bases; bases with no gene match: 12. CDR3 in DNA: TGCAGTGCTAGTCCTATCCAGCGGGGGGAAGTTGAGCAGTTCTTC. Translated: CSASPIQRGEVEQFF.

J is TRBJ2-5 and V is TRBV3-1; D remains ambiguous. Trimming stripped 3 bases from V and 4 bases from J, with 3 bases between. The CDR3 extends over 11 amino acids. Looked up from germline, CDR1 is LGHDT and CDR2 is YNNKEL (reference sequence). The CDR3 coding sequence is TGTGCCAGCAGCCAGACAGAGACCCAGTACTTC. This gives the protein CASSQTETQYF.

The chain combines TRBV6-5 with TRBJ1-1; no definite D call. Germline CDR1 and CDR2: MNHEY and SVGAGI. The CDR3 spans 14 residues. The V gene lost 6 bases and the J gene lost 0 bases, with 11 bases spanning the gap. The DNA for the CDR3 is TGTGCCAGCAGCCCACAGCAGCTGAACACTGAAGCTTTCTTT. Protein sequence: CASSPQQLNTEAFF.

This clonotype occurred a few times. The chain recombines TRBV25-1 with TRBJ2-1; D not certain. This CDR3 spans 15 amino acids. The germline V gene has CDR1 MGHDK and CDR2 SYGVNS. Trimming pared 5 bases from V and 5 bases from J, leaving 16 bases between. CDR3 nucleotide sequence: TGTGCCAGCAGTCCTGAGCCCCCTTGGAACAATGAGCAGTTCTTC. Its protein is CASSPEPPWNNEQFF.

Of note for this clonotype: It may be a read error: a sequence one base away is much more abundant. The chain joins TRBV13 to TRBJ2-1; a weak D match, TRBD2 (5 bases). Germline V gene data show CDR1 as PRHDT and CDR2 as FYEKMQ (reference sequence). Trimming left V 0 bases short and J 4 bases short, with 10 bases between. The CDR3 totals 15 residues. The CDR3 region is CASSLGTRRYNEQFF. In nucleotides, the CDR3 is TGTGCCAGCAGCTTAGGGACAAGGAGGTACAATGAGCAGTTCTTC.

The CDR3 loop is CSARERGTDTQYF. The CDR3 region has the DNA TGCAGTGCTAGGGAGCGGGGCACAGATACGCAGTATTTT. This sequence joins TRBV20-1 and TRBJ2-3; a weak D match, TRBD2 (6 bases). CDR3 length: 13 amino acids. V dropped 3 bases and J dropped 1 base, with 8 bases sitting between them. Looked up from germline, CDR1 is DFQATT and CDR2 is SNEGSKA (reference sequence).

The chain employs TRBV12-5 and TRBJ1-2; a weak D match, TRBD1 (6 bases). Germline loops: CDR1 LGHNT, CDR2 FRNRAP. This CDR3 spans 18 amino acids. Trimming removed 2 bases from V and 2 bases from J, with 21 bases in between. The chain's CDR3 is CASGLPPARGQPNYGYTF. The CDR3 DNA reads TGTGCTAGTGGTTTGCCCCCAGCAAGAGGACAGCCCAACTATGGCTACACCTTC.

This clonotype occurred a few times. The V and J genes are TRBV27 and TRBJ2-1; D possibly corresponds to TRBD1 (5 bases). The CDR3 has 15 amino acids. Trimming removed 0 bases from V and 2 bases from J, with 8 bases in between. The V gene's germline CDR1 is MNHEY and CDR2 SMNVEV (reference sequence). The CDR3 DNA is TGTGCCAGCAGTTTATCAGGGGTTCCCTACAATGAGCAGTTCTTC. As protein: CASSLSGVPYNEQFF.

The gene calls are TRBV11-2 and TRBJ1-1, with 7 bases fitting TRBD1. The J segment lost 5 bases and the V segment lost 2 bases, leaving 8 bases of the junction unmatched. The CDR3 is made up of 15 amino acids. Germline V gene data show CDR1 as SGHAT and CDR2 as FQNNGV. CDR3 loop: CASSLFEGAGTEAFF. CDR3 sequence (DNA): TGTGCCAGCAGCTTATTCGAGGGGGCTGGGACTGAAGCTTTCTTT.

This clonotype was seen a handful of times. CDR3 region: CASSLSTDRSGELFF. The CDR3 region has the DNA TGCGCCAGCAGCTTATCCACGGACAGGTCCGGGGAGCTGTTTTTT. This chain joins TRBV5-1 and TRBJ2-2; 7 nucleotides align to TRBD1. With 2 bases clipped from V and 6 bases from J, the junction kept 7 bases outside the gene matches. The CDR3 spans 15 residues. Germline V gene sequence: CDR1 SGHRS, CDR2 YFSETQ.

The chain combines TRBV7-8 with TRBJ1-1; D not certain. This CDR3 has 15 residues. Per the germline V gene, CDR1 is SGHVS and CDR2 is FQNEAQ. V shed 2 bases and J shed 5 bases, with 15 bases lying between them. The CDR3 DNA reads TGTGCCAGCAGCTTAAGTACTCGGGGTGGGACTGAAGCTTTCTTT. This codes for CASSLSTRGGTEAFF.

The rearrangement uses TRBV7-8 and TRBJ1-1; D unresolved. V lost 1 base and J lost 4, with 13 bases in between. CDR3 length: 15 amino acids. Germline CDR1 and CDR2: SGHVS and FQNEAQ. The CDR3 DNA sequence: TGTGCCAGCAGCTTAGTGGCGCGCGAGGGCACTGAAGCTTTCTTT. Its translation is CASSLVAREGTEAFF.

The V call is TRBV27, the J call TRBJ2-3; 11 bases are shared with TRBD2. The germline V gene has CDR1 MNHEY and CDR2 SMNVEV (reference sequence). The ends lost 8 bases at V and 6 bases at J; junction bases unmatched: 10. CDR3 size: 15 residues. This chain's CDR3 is CASRPPSGGTDTQYF. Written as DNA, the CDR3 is TGTGCCAGCCGCCCCCCTAGCGGGGGGACGGATACGCAGTATTTT.

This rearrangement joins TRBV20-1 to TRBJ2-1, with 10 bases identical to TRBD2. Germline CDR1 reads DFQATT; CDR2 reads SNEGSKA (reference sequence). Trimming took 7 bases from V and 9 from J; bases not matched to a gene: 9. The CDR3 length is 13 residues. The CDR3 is CSGRGTSVGEQFF. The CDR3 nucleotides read TGCAGTGGGAGGGGGACTAGCGTTGGTGAGCAGTTCTTC.

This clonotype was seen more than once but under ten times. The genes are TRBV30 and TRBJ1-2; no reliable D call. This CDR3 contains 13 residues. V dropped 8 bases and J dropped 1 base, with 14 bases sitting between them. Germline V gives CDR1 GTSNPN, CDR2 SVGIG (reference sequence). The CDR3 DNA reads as TGTGCCGCAAAGGGTGACCTTAACTATGGCTACACCTTC. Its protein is CAAKGDLNYGYTF. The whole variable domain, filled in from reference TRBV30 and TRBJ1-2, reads SQTIHQWPATLVQPVGSPLSLECTVEGTSNPNLYWYRQAAGRGLQLLFYSVGIGQISSEVPQNLSASRPQDRQFILSSKKLLLSDSGFYLCAAKGDLNYGYTFGSGTRLTVV.

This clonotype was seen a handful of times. The CDR3 region has the DNA TGCAGCGAGAACTGCGGGGGGCCTAGTTATGAGCAGTTCTTC. Translation: CSENCGGPSYEQFF. The rearrangement links TRBV29-1 to TRBJ2-1; 8 bases align to TRBD2. Germline CDR1 SQVTM, CDR2 ANQGSEA. V lost 7 bases, J lost 8 bases, and 13 bases stayed unmatched. The CDR3 totals 14 residues.

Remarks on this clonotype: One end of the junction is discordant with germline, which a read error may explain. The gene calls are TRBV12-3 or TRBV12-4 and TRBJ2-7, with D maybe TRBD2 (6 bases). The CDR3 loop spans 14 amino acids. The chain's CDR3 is CASSVAARGYEQYF. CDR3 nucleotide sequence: TGTGCCAGCAGTGTAGCGGCGAGGGGCTACGAGCAGTACTTC.

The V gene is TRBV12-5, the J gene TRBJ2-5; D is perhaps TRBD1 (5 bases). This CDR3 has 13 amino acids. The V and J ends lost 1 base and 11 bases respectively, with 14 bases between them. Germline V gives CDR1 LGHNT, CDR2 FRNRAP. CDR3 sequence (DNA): TGTGCTAGTGGTTTGGGTACCCACAGGAAGCAGTACTTC. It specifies CASGLGTHRKQYF.